These T cell receptor beta chains were read from a single sample in a study of cytotoxic CD8 clonotypes in ibrutinib-treated CLL. Libraries were prepared by immunoSEQ multiplex PCR; TCRdb keeps only in-frame clonotypes and omits some of them. The table has about 270,000 clones, roughly four fifths seen once; the top ten hold around 5.1%. The source was PBMCs, collected at disease progression, from a patient treated with ibrutinib. The receptors here all came from a human donor with chronic lymphocytic leukemia. The CDR3 runs from the conserved cysteine through the conserved F or W. The D gene is left open where the match is weak. The size of a clone is reported for some rows only, either as once, few or many, or as a class for expanded clones.

>TRBV6-5|TRBD2|once|TRBJ2-7
CASSYPGLAGGGKQYF
TGTGCCAGCAGTTACCCTGGACTAGCGGGAGGTGGTAAGCAGTACTTC
>TRBV4-2|TRBD2|-|TRBJ2-1
CASSKGPTSGDDNEQFF
TGTGCCAGCAGCAAAGGCCCAACTAGCGGGGATGACAATGAGCAGTTCTTC
>TRBV29-1|-|few|TRBJ1-2
CSAGETNYGYTF
TGCAGCGCCGGGGAAACCAACTATGGCTACACCTTC
>TRBV7-9|-|-|TRBJ1-2
CASSLEGTGADGYTF
TGTGCCAGCAGCTTAGAGGGCACGGGGGCGGATGGCTACACCTTC
>TRBV4-1|TRBD1|-|TRBJ1-5
CASSQEGGQVGNQPQHF
TGCGCCAGCAGCCAAGAGGGGGGACAGGTCGGCAATCAGCCCCAGCATTTT
>TRBV5-1|-|-|TRBJ2-2
CASSRSGDTGELFF
TGCGCCAGCAGCCGGAGCGGAGACACCGGGGAGCTGTTTTTT
>TRBV2|TRBD2|-|TRBJ2-7
CAIHGGAEQYF
TGTGCCATCCACGGGGGGGCCGAGCAGTACTTC
>TRBV5-1|-|-|TRBJ1-1
CASSLYPTIEAFF
TGCGCCAGCAGCTTGTATCCGACCATTGAAGCTTTCTTT
>TRBV4-3|-|-|TRBJ1-3
CASSQDSPTRVGNTIYF
TGCGCCAGCAGCCAAGATAGCCCCACCAGGGTAGGAAACACCATATATTTT
>TRBV7-2|-|-|TRBJ2-3
CASARGQAGDTQYF
TGTGCCAGCGCTCGAGGGCAAGCTGGAGATACGCAGTATTTT
>TRBV29-1|-|once|TRBJ2-7
CSVEVGISYEQYF
TGCAGCGTTGAGGTTGGGATCTCTTACGAGCAGTACTTC
>TRBV10-3|-|-|TRBJ1-1
CAISDGTSYTEAFF
TGTGCCATCAGTGACGGGACATCGTACACTGAAGCTTTCTTT
>TRBV2|-|-|TRBJ2-5
CASREGQYQETQYF
TGTGCCAGCAGGGAGGGACAGTACCAAGAGACCCAGTACTTC
>TRBV28|TRBD1|-|TRBJ2-2
CASSSTGGHTGELFF
TGTGCCAGCAGTTCCACAGGGGGCCACACCGGGGAGCTGTTTTTT
>TRBV7-6|-|-|TRBJ2-1
CASSLAPASNEQFF
TGTGCCAGCAGCTTAGCGCCCGCGAGCAATGAGCAGTTCTTC
>TRBV7-9|-|-|TRBJ2-1
CASSFGTEQFF
TGTGCCAGCAGCTTTGGGACAGAGCAGTTCTTC
>TRBV2|-|-|TRBJ2-7
CASSAHGRSYEQYF
TGTGCCAGCAGTGCCCACGGACGGTCCTACGAGCAGTACTTC
>TRBV18|TRBD1|-|TRBJ2-5
CASSPDRAVSETQYF
TGTGCCAGCTCGCCCGACAGGGCGGTGTCCGAGACCCAGTACTTC
>TRBV6-5|-|-|TRBJ2-7
CASSYGRGRYEQYF
TGTGCCAGCAGTTACGGCAGGGGTCGATACGAGCAGTACTTC
>TRBV7-6|-|-|TRBJ2-1
CASSLVVGVYNEQFF
TGTGCCAGCAGCTTAGTGGTCGGAGTCTACAATGAGCAGTTCTTC
>TRBV14|-|-|TRBJ2-7
CASHSGSARISEQYF
TGTGCCTCCCATTCAGGTTCGGCAAGAATAAGCGAGCAGTACTTC
>TRBV11-2|-|many|TRBJ2-7
CASSPAGLRRGEQYF
TGTGCCAGCAGCCCGGCGGGGTTAAGGAGGGGCGAGCAGTACTTC
>TRBV7-9|TRBD2|-|TRBJ2-5
CASSLRGLVVETQYF
TGTGCCAGCAGCTTAAGGGGACTAGTTGTGGAGACCCAGTACTTC
>TRBV9|-|-|TRBJ2-7
CASSVRDTAPYEQYF
TGTGCCAGCAGCGTTCGGGACACTGCCCCTTACGAGCAGTACTTC
>TRBV18|-|few|TRBJ2-7
CASSHVQVTYEQYF
TGTGCCAGCTCCCATGTCCAGGTCACCTACGAGCAGTACTTC
>TRBV9|-|-|TRBJ1-2
CASSVVRGNYGYTF
TGTGCCAGCAGCGTAGTGAGAGGGAACTATGGCTACACCTTC
>TRBV7-2|-|-|TRBJ2-7
CASSLAAAPSSYEQYF
TGTGCCAGCAGCTTAGCGGCGGCTCCCAGCTCCTACGAGCAGTACTTC
>TRBV11-2|-|-|TRBJ2-3
CASSSHNLDTQYF
TGTGCCAGCAGCTCCCACAATCTAGATACGCAGTATTTT
>TRBV13|-|-|TRBJ2-3
CASSPTGASYSTDTQYF
TGTGCCAGCAGCCCCACTGGAGCGTCGTATAGCACAGATACGCAGTATTTT
>TRBV6-5|-|-|TRBJ2-3
CASSYSKGEADTQYF
TGTGCCAGCAGTTACTCGAAGGGTGAGGCAGATACGCAGTATTTT
>TRBV9|TRBD1|-|TRBJ2-7
CASSVEGDSIYEQYF
TGTGCCAGCAGCGTAGAAGGGGACAGTATTTACGAGCAGTACTTC
>TRBV10-1|-|few|TRBJ1-2
CASSEGQGNYGYTF
TGCGCCAGCAGTGAGGGGCAGGGTAACTATGGCTACACCTTC
>TRBV5-1|-|few|TRBJ1-6
CASSQTLNSPLHF
TGCGCCAGCAGCCAGACATTGAATTCACCCCTCCACTTT
>TRBV19|TRBD1|once|TRBJ2-2
CASSIPGQQNTGELFF
TGTGCCAGTAGTATTCCGGGACAGCAGAACACCGGGGAGCTGTTTTTT
>TRBV4-2|-|few|TRBJ2-5
CASSHDRLGETQYF
TGTGCCAGCAGCCATGACAGGCTGGGAGAGACCCAGTACTTC
>TRBV2|-|-|TRBJ1-4
CATARASMGEKLFF
TGTGCCACCGCCCGGGCCTCTATGGGTGAAAAACTGTTTTTT
>TRBV29-1|TRBD1|-|TRBJ2-7
CSVRQGAYEQYF
TGCAGCGTCCGACAGGGGGCCTACGAGCAGTACTTC
>TRBV28|-|-|TRBJ2-7
CASSRGVPPVIAQYF
TGTGCCAGCAGCCGGGGTGTCCCCCCGGTAATAGCGCAGTACTTC
>TRBV29-1|-|-|TRBJ2-3
CSVGERRTDTQYF
TGCAGCGTTGGCGAGCGGCGCACAGATACGCAGTATTTT
>TRBV10-3|-|once|TRBJ2-7
CAISESLVTRREQYF
TGTGCCATCAGTGAGTCGCTAGTAACTCGTCGGGAGCAGTACTTC
>TRBV19|-|-|TRBJ2-1
CASSIGRDHYNEQFF
TGTGCCAGTAGTATTGGACGGGACCATTACAATGAGCAGTTCTTC
>TRBV7-2|-|few|TRBJ1-2
CASSSRPGTVGYTF
TGTGCCAGCAGCTCTCGTCCCGGGACCGTTGGCTACACCTTC
>TRBV2|TRBD2|-|TRBJ2-5
CASSGLAGEETQYF
TGTGCCAGCAGTGGACTAGCGGGAGAAGAGACCCAGTACTTC
>TRBV2|-|-|TRBJ1-5
CASSSDRPNNQPQHF
TGTGCCAGCAGTAGCGACCGGCCAAACAATCAGCCCCAGCATTTT
>TRBV27|-|few|TRBJ1-2
CASSLGPAYGYTF
TGTGCCAGCAGTTTAGGGCCCGCCTATGGCTACACCTTC
>TRBV4-1|-|-|TRBJ1-1
CASSQVVPGGNTEAFF
TGCGCCAGCAGCCAAGTAGTCCCGGGAGGGAACACTGAAGCTTTCTTT